This TCR beta chain emerged from a study of beta chain features in type 1 diabetes. Investigators reverse transcribed all isolated RNA, so they sequenced expressed TCRB transcripts. Profiling relied on immunoSEQ multiplex PCR, and the TCRdb table lists in-frame clones only, not all of them. Of more than 300,000 clones listed, roughly an eighth were seen once; the top ten hold more than 0.015%. This clone was detected a few times. V shed 2 bases and J shed 5 bases, with 12 bases lying between them. Germline-derived CDR1 and CDR2 are MDHEN and SYDVKM. The CDR3 spans 14 residues. The receptor's source is a man younger than 35 in good health. The sample consisted of naive CD4+ T cells from blood. This chain joins TRBV28 and TRBJ1-1; possible D gene TRBD1, 5 bases. The CDR3 protein is CASSLPREGTEAFF. Written as DNA, the CDR3 is TGTGCCAGCAGTTTACCCAGGGAGGGAACTGAAGCTTTCTTT.